Below are 7 T cell receptor beta chains sequenced from a single sample in a study of blood T cell repertoires in COVID-19. The assay was immunoSEQ multiplex PCR, and TCRdb's table has in-frame clones only and misses some. The table lists more than 25,000 clones, around 91% of them singletons, with 10% in the top ten. Input material: peripheral blood. The receptors were gathered from a man in his 60s with acute or convalescent COVID-19.

The gene calls are TRBV18 and TRBJ2-7, with 10 positions matching TRBD1. Germline V lookup: CDR1 KGHSH, CDR2 LQKENI. Trimming at V came to 2 bases and at J to 3 bases, leaving 7 bases not matched to a gene. The CDR3 consists of 16 residues. In nucleotides, the CDR3 is TGTGCCAGCTCACCATACCGGGACAGGGGTATCTACGAGCAGTACTTC. Translating it yields CASSPYRDRGIYEQYF.

V gene TRBV19 combines with J gene TRBJ1-5; 7 bases fit TRBD1. CDR3 length: 18 residues. CDR1 and CDR2 (germline): LNHDA, SQIVND (reference sequence). J gave up 0 bases and V 4 bases, and 12 bases lay outside the gene matches. CDR3 bases: TGTGCCAGTAGTACCATCCGGGACAGTGCCCATAGCAATCAGCCCCAGCATTTT. Its translation is CASSTIRDSAHSNQPQHF.

The J gene is TRBJ1-6, the V gene TRBV5-4; no reliable D call. This CDR3 contains 14 residues. Germline lookup yields CDR1 SGHNT and CDR2 YYREEE (reference sequence). V shed 2 bases and J shed 10 bases, with 13 bases lying between them. This chain's CDR3 is CASSFGERSSPLHF. The CDR3 nucleotides read TGTGCCAGCAGCTTCGGGGAGCGGAGCTCACCCCTCCACTTT.

The chain uses TRBV18 and TRBJ2-7; 11 bases fit TRBD2. V lost 3 bases to trimming and J lost 2 bases; unmatched junction nucleotides: 15. CDR1 and CDR2 (germline): KGHSH, LQKENI. CDR3 size: 19 residues. As DNA, the CDR3 is TGTGCCAGCTCACCTCCCAATTCCGGGACTAGCGGCACCGCCTACGAGCAGTACTTC. As protein: CASSPPNSGTSGTAYEQYF.

CDR3 coding DNA: TGTGCCACCAGCAGAGATGCAGTCAGGAGCAATCAGCCCCAGCATTTT. It encodes CATSRDAVRSNQPQHF. The rearrangement links TRBV15 to TRBJ1-5; the D is unclear. Germline V CDR1 and CDR2: LNHNV, YYDKDF (reference sequence). This CDR3 has 16 amino acids. The germline V and J ends were trimmed by 0 bases and 1 base, with 10 bases remaining between them. Complete variable domain (other parts from reference TRBV15 and TRBJ1-5): DAMVIQNPRYQVTQFGKPVTLSCSQTLNHNVMYWYQQKSSQAPKLLFHYYDKDFNNEADTPDNFQSRRPNTSFCFLDIRSPGLGDTAMYLCATSRDAVRSNQPQHFGDGTRLSIL.

This clone was seen a handful of times. The chain employs TRBV27 and TRBJ1-3, with TRBD1 as a possible D gene (5 bases). Trimming removed 6 bases from V and 0 bases from J, with 15 bases in between. Germline CDR1 reads MNHEY; CDR2 reads SMNVEV (reference sequence). This CDR3 has 16 amino acids. The CDR3 DNA reads TGTGCCAGCAGCCGGGAGGGGTCGGTCTCTGGAAACACCATATATTTT. This gives the protein CASSREGSVSGNTIYF.

The chain has TRBV7-9 and TRBJ2-7; 7 bases are shared with TRBD1. Germline V gene data show CDR1 as SEHNR and CDR2 as FQNEAQ (reference sequence). CDR3 length: 15 residues. With 5 bases clipped from V and 2 bases from J, the junction kept 9 bases outside the gene matches. In nucleotides, the CDR3 is TGTGCCAGCAGCGCGTCACAGGGGTCCCCCTACGAGCAGTACTTC. Its translation: CASSASQGSPYEQYF.